The rows below give T cell receptor beta chains drawn from one sample of a study of blood T cell repertoires in COVID-19. Measured with immunoSEQ multiplex PCR; TCRdb has only the in-frame clones, and not every one. The table shows 200,000 or so clones, with around four fifths occurring only once. Material: peripheral blood. These receptors originate from a woman of 80 years or more with COVID-19, enrolled during active disease. Both conserved end residues are part of each CDR3. A D gene is named only where the DNA matches it firmly. The size field is filled for only some rows; it gives once, few, many or a size class.

TRBV29-1	TRBJ1-1	.	14	.	TGCAGCGTAGGCCTAGGCACGGGGAACACTGAAGCTTTCTTT	CSVGLGTGNTEAFF
TRBV10-2	TRBJ1-5	.	14	.	TGCGCCAGCAGTGTAGTGGGCGATTTAATGCCCCAGCATTTT	CASSVVGDLMPQHF
TRBV11-3	TRBJ2-3	.	15	.	TGTGCCAGCAGCTTAGAGCCGGACAGAGCAGATACGCAGTATTTT	CASSLEPDRADTQYF
TRBV7-3	TRBJ2-5	.	15	TRBD1	TGTGCCAGCAGCTCCGGGACAGGGACTACAGAGACCCAGTACTTC	CASSSGTGTTETQYF
TRBV21-1	TRBJ2-4	.	17	.	TGTGCCAGCAGCAAAGCGCGAAGCGGGGGCCCCAAAAACATTCAGTACTTC	CASSKARSGGPKNIQYF
TRBV27	TRBJ2-6	.	17	.	TGTGCCAGCAGTCCCGGACAGCTTCTCTCTGGGGCCAACGTCCTGACTTTC	CASSPGQLLSGANVLTF
TRBV7-9	TRBJ1-2	.	13	TRBD1	TGTGCCAGCAGCCGACAGGGGGCAGATGGCTACACCTTC	CASSRQGADGYTF
TRBV6-2/TRBV6-3	TRBJ2-5	.	15	TRBD2	TGTGCCAGCAGCTTAGCGGGGGGGGACCAAGAGACCCAGTACTTC	CASSLAGGDQETQYF
TRBV6-9	TRBJ1-1	.	15	.	TGTGCCAGCAGTCCCTTCCCGGCGAGGGTGTCTGAAGCTTTCTTT	CASSPFPARVSEAFF
TRBV15	TRBJ1-6	few	16	.	TGTGCCACCAGCAGAGATGTGGGCTTCACCGATTCACCCCTCCACTTT	CATSRDVGFTDSPLHF
TRBV7-2	TRBJ2-2	.	17	TRBD2	TGTGCCAGCAGCTTAGCTCTTCCGGGGGGGAGCACCGGGGAGCTGTTTTTT	CASSLALPGGSTGELFF
TRBV7-9	TRBJ1-2	.	16	TRBD1	TGTGCCAGCAGCCCCGGGACAGGGACCTTTAATTCTGGCTACACCTTC	CASSPGTGTFNSGYTF
TRBV4-1	TRBJ1-2	.	13	.	TGCGCCAGCAGTTTAGGGGTGGTCTATGGCTACACCTTC	CASSLGVVYGYTF
TRBV7-9	TRBJ2-3	once	15	.	TGTGCCAGCAGCCTTAGCGGTATAAGCACAGATACGCAGTATTTT	CASSLSGISTDTQYF
TRBV5-1	TRBJ1-5	.	14	TRBD1	TGCGCCAGCAGCTCTACAGGGGGCCCTCAGCCCCAGCATTTT	CASSSTGGPQPQHF
TRBV2	TRBJ2-2	.	15	.	TGTGCCAGCAGGCACCGGGACACCCGAGGGGGGGAGCTGTTTTTT	CASRHRDTRGGELFF
TRBV2	TRBJ2-3	.	15	.	TGTGCCAGCAGGATGTTACAAGGAGCCGCAGATACGCAGTATTTT	CASRMLQGAADTQYF
TRBV7-3	TRBJ2-7	.	15	TRBD2	TGTGCCAGCAGTCCTAGCGGGGGTGGCCCTTACGAGCAGTACTTC	CASSPSGGGPYEQYF
TRBV6-5	TRBJ1-1	.	14	.	TGTGCCAGCACCCAGGTCTCCAGGAACACTGAAGCTTTCTTT	CASTQVSRNTEAFF
TRBV7-2	TRBJ2-7	.	13	TRBD1	TGTGCCAGCAGCCTACGGACAGGGACCGAGCAGTACTTC	CASSLRTGTEQYF
TRBV7-2	TRBJ2-5	.	17	TRBD2	TGTGCCAGCAGCTTAGCGGCTAGCGGGGGCATCAGGGAGACCCAGTACTTC	CASSLAASGGIRETQYF
TRBV4-1	TRBJ2-3	.	13	.	TGCGCCAGCAGCCAAGAACACACAGATACGCAGTATTTT	CASSQEHTDTQYF
TRBV7-9	TRBJ1-1	.	15	TRBD1	TGTGCCAGCATCCGGGACAGAGGGCCGGTCACTGAAGCTTTCTTT	CASIRDRGPVTEAFF
TRBV30	TRBJ1-4	.	12	.	TGTGCCTGGGCAGACGGGTCGGTTTCACTGTTTTTT	CAWADGSVSLFF
TRBV11-2	TRBJ1-1	.	15	.	TGTGCCAGCAGCTCTATCTCTACGGGGAACACTGAAGCTTTCTTT	CASSSISTGNTEAFF
TRBV20-1	TRBJ1-3	.	14	.	TGCAGTGCTAGTAACTACAACTCTGGAAACACCATATATTTT	CSASNYNSGNTIYF